This entry lists 18 T cell receptor beta chains sequenced from one sample in a study of low-dose radiotherapy and immunotherapy resistance in tumors. Time point specified: after trial treatment. Treatment indicated: LDRT plus nivolumab, ipilimumab, low-dose cyclophosphamide and aspirin (RACIN trial). Gene-specific TRAV and TRBV primers were used for first-strand cDNA, covering alpha and beta chains. Amplification of TCRs used a constant-region primer and V-primer adapter for approximately 19 PCR cycles. A single record per CDR3 protein comes from TCRdb applying MiXCR to the reads. The sample consists of under 90,000 distinct CDR3 sequences, under 20% of them appearing once. This specimen consisted of PBMCs, obtained after low-dose radiotherapy plus immunotherapy. These receptors were taken from a male donor with prostate cancer.

This clonotype was recorded at least ten times. This rearrangement joins TRBV13 to TRBJ1-3; D is unresolved. With 5 bases removed from V and 0 bases from J, the gap between germline ends came to 17 bases. This CDR3 is built from 17 residues. The V gene's germline CDR1 is PRHDT and CDR2 FYEKMQ (reference sequence). In DNA, the CDR3 is TGTGCCAGCAGCCCGCGACCACAGCCCAGCTCTGGAAACACCATATATTTT. It is translated as CASSPRPQPSSGNTIYF. Combining the CDR3 with reference TRBV13 and TRBJ1-3 gives the whole variable domain AAGVIQSPRHLIKEKRETATLKCYPIPRHDTVYWYQQGPGQDPQFLISFYEKMQSDKGSIPDRFSAQQFSDYHSELNMSSLELGDSALYFCASSPRPQPSSGNTIYFGEGSWLTVV.

This clonotype occurred many times. The chain couples TRBV6-1 to TRBJ2-1, with 7 bases fitting TRBD2. The ends lost 5 bases at V and 4 bases at J; junction bases unmatched: 5. CDR1 and CDR2 from the germline V gene are MNHNS and SASEGT. The CDR3 has 14 residues. The CDR3 coding sequence is TGTGCCAGCAGTTACGAGCGGGGTTACAATGAGCAGTTCTTC. Encoded protein: CASSYERGYNEQFF.

This chain uses TRBV5-1 with TRBJ2-7, with D perhaps matching TRBD1 or TRBD2 (5 bases each). CDR3 length equals 14 residues. Between the trimmed V and J ends, which lost 4 bases and 0 bases, there was a span of 11 bases. Germline V CDR1 and CDR2: SGHRS, YFSETQ. The CDR3 sequence is CASSRDGSSYEQYF. The CDR3 DNA reads as TGCGCCAGCAGCAGGGACGGAAGCTCCTACGAGCAGTACTTC.

This clonotype was counted ten times or more. The V and J genes are TRBV20-1 and TRBJ2-1; the match to TRBD2 covers 9 bases. In germline, CDR1 is DFQATT, CDR2 SNEGSKA (reference sequence). The CDR3 runs to 16 residues. Trimming removed 6 bases from V and 4 bases from J; junction bases left unmatched: 13. The CDR3 DNA reads TGCAGTGCCCCGAAACACCTTGGACTAGCGTACAATGAGCAGTTCTTC. It translates to CSAPKHLGLAYNEQFF.

This clonotype appeared many times. The chain carries TRBV10-3 and TRBJ2-7; 10 bases match TRBD2. The CDR3 length is 13 residues. Trimming took 10 bases from V and 4 from J; bases not matched to a gene: 7. Germline CDR1 reads ENHRY; CDR2 reads SYGVKD. The CDR3 DNA sequence: TGTGCCACCCAAGCGGGAGGGCCGTACGAGCAGTACTTC. Translated: CATQAGGPYEQYF.

The chain carries TRBV20-1 and TRBJ2-7; D might be TRBD2 (6 bases). The CDR3 has 13 residues. The V end was cut by 3 bases, the J end by 3 bases, with 12 bases between. From germline, CDR1 is DFQATT and CDR2 SNEGSKA (reference sequence). CDR3 coding DNA: TGCAGTGCTAGCTCAGGACTACACTACGAGCAGTACTTC. Protein: CSASSGLHYEQYF.

At least ten counts were recorded for this clonotype. The chain uses TRBV5-8 and TRBJ2-5; 11 bases fit TRBD2. V gave up 4 bases and J gave up 1 base; unmatched junction bases: 6. Per germline, CDR1 SGHTS and CDR2 YDEGEE. This CDR3 is built from 16 residues. CDR3 sequence: CASSLGLAAFQETQYF. In DNA, the CDR3 is TGTGCCAGCAGCCTGGGACTAGCGGCATTCCAAGAGACCCAGTACTTC.

This clonotype was counted ten times or more. This chain joins TRBV24-1 and TRBJ2-1, with a possible D match to TRBD2 (6 bases). The germline V and J ends were trimmed by 3 bases and 6 bases, with 17 bases remaining between them. The CDR3 sequence is 16 residues long. The germline V gene has CDR1 KGHDR and CDR2 SFDVKD. CDR3: CATSDLRDLSPNEQFF. DNA of the CDR3: TGTGCCACCAGTGATCTCCGGGACTTAAGCCCCAATGAGCAGTTCTTC.

This clonotype showed up just once. This chain connects TRBV9 to TRBJ2-1, with a possible D match to TRBD2 (6 bases). The CDR3 extends over 15 amino acids. V dropped 3 bases and J dropped 0 bases, with 10 bases sitting between them. Germline V lookup: CDR1 SGDLS, CDR2 YYNGEE. DNA for the CDR3: TGTGCCAGCAGCGGGGGGAGGCTCTCCTACAATGAGCAGTTCTTC. This codes for CASSGGRLSYNEQFF.

This clonotype came up once. A far larger clone is one nucleotide away, so this likely arose from a read error. For the CDR3, the DNA is TGTGCCACCAGCAGTTTTGGAGGACAGGGGTCCTACAATGAGCAGTACTTC. Its protein is CATSSFGGQGSYNEQYF. This rearrangement joins TRBV15 to TRBJ2-5, with TRBD1 identical over 9 bases. The V gene end was trimmed by 3 bases and the J gene end by 11 bases; junction bases not matched to a gene: 19. This CDR3 has 17 residues. Germline assignment: CDR1 LNHNV and CDR2 YYDKDF (reference sequence).

This clonotype was seen at least ten times. V is TRBV14 and J is TRBJ2-1; 12 bases are shared with TRBD2. The germline CDR1 and CDR2 sequences are SGHDN and FVKESK. The V gene end was trimmed by 5 bases and the J gene end by 1 base; junction bases not matched to a gene: 9. This CDR3 has 18 residues. The CDR3 region is CASSNGLAGYPSYNEQFF. In DNA, the CDR3 is TGTGCCAGCAGCAACGGACTAGCGGGGTACCCGTCCTACAATGAGCAGTTCTTC.

This clonotype showed up many times. This sequence joins TRBV24-1 and TRBJ1-5; TRBD1 matches at 7 bases. Germline trimming cut 5 bases from V and 7 bases from J; bases unmatched to any gene: 7. The CDR3 is 14 residues long. Per germline, CDR1 KGHDR and CDR2 SFDVKD. CDR3 nucleotide sequence: TGTGCCACCAGTGGACAGGGAAGGTGGCAGCCCCAGCATTTT. Protein product: CATSGQGRWQPQHF.

This clonotype was seen ten or more times. This rearrangement joins TRBV7-9 to TRBJ2-1; perhaps TRBD1 as D (6 bases). This CDR3 spans 13 amino acids. Looked up from germline, CDR1 is SEHNR and CDR2 is FQNEAQ (reference sequence). V was trimmed by 5 bases and J by 9 bases, leaving 14 bases between them. CDR3 DNA sequence: TGTGCCAGCAGCCCCGAGGGGGTTGGTGAGCAGTTCTTC. Protein sequence: CASSPEGVGEQFF.

There are many counts of this clonotype. The chain is built from TRBV2 and TRBJ2-2, with D tentatively TRBD2 (6 bases). The CDR3 is 14 residues long. Germline CDR1 and CDR2: SNHLY and FYNNEI. V was trimmed by 11 bases and J by 7 bases, leaving 20 bases between them. CDR3 DNA: TGTGCCTCGCGTCCGGGAGTGGAGAACGGGGAGCTGTTTTTT. Translation gives CASRPGVENGELFF.

On this clonotype itself: The likely explanation is a read error, given a far larger clone one base away. The chain uses TRBV26 and TRBJ2-1; the table calls TRBD1, which could not be checked here. TRBV26 is a listed pseudogene. The CDR3 consists of 13 residues. CDR3 coding DNA: TGTGCCAGCCGGGAAGGGGACAGGAATGAGCAGTTCTTC. It codes for CASREGDRNEQFF.

This clonotype was found many times. The rearrangement links TRBV6-5 to TRBJ1-1, with a tentative D call TRBD1 (6 bases). Trimming took off 0 bases at V and 0 bases at J, with 8 bases between the two ends. Germline-derived CDR1 and CDR2 are MNHEY and SVGAGI. CDR3 length: 15 residues. CDR3 DNA: TGTGCCAGCAGTTACTCTAGGGGGTTGAACACTGAAGCTTTCTTT. Its protein is CASSYSRGLNTEAFF.

This clonotype appeared many times. The chain uses TRBV14 and TRBJ2-3; 8 bases agree with TRBD2. Germline loops: CDR1 SGHDN, CDR2 FVKESK. This CDR3 spans 15 amino acids. J was trimmed by 10 bases and V by 4 bases; bases with no gene match: 13. CDR3 amino acids: CASSPRTSYSRAQYF. In DNA, the CDR3 is TGTGCCAGCAGCCCGAGGACTAGCTACAGCAGGGCGCAGTATTTT.

Of note for this clonotype: A far more abundant clone sits one base away, making this likely a read error. The CDR3 end shows no conserved phenylalanine or tryptophan, and so a read error is likely. The chain links TRBV6-6 to TRBJ1-6, with a possible D match to TRBD1 (5 bases). Trimming cost V 7 bases and J 7 bases, with 8 bases left between them. Looked up from germline, CDR1 is MNHNY and CDR2 is SVGAGI (reference sequence). The CDR3 length is 12 residues. This CDR3 is CASTGFNSPLHL. Here the CDR3 DNA reads TGTGCCAGCACAGGGTTCAATTCACCCCTCCACCTT.